The entry that follows covers one T cell receptor (beta chain) sequence. The primer mix had 60 Vbeta and 13 Jbeta primers. TCRdb's copy holds only in-frame clones and misses some; the assay was immunoSEQ multiplex PCR. Here the sample spans approximately 150,000 clones, about 70% being singletons. This specimen belongs to a study of cytomegalovirus exposure and HLA in healthy donors. Deletions cut 5 bases from V and 0 bases from J, with 15 bases between. CDR1 SGHNT and CDR2 YYREEE come from the germline V gene (reference sequence). CDR3 length: 16 residues. The sample taken for sequencing was PBMCs. This chain uses TRBV5-4 with TRBJ2-1; D is perhaps TRBD2 (7 bases). The clonotype was recovered from a woman in her 40s in good health and CMV-seropositive. The CDR3 sequence: CASSSRGGPSYNEQFF. CDR3 DNA: TGTGCCAGCAGTTCTAGGGGGGGGCCCTCCTACAATGAGCAGTTCTTC. The variable domain in full, with the rest retrieved from reference TRBV5-4 and TRBJ2-1, is ETGVTQSPTHLIKTRGQQVTLRCSSQSGHNTVSWYQQALGQGPQFIFQYYREEENGRGNFPPRFSGLQFPNYSSELNVNALELDDSALYLCASSSRGGPSYNEQFFGPGTRLTVL.